This TCR beta chain was retrieved from a study of blood T cell repertoires in COVID-19. Overall study context: There were acute and convalescent COVID-19 samples, and they came from the United States, Italy and Spain.

The germline V gene has CDR1 SGDLS and CDR2 YYNGEE. V gave up 3 bases and J gave up 9 bases; unmatched junction bases: 8. CDR3 size: 15 residues. Original processing methods: Quantification of nucleated cells was approximated via reference gene primer amplification. Sequencing was performed with immunoSEQ multiplex PCR; in TCRdb, only in-frame clones are kept and a portion is missing. That table gives V, J and clone size, and the DNA gave D and trimming. Of around 100,000 clones in the sample, about 89% were seen once. The sample consisted of peripheral blood. This rearrangement joins TRBV9 to TRBJ1-6, with TRBD1 identical over 8 bases. This receptor was identified in a human donor in a cohort sampled during active COVID-19. CDR3 amino acids: CASSGRQGMGSPLHF. The CDR3 nucleotides read TGTGCCAGCAGCGGGAGACAGGGGATGGGTTCACCCCTCCACTTT. The variable domain in full, completed from reference TRBV9 and TRBJ1-6, reads DSGVTQTPKHLITATGQRVTLRCSPRSGDLSVYWYQQSLDQGLQFLIQYYNGEERAKGNILERFSAQQFPDLHSELNLSSLELGDSALYFCASSGRQGMGSPLHFGNGTRLTVT.